The 16 T cell receptor beta chains presented below share a single source sample, sequenced in a study of blood T cell repertoires in COVID-19. Libraries were prepared by immunoSEQ multiplex PCR; TCRdb keeps only in-frame clonotypes and omits some of them. This sample yields 150,000 to 200,000 clones, of which around nine tenths are seen a single time; about 3.5% belongs to the top ten. The sequenced material came from peripheral blood. All receptors come from a man aged 65 to 85 with acute or convalescent COVID-19.

The V and J genes are TRBV7-9 and TRBJ2-7; D is undetermined. This CDR3 is built from 12 residues. Per the germline V gene, CDR1 is SEHNR and CDR2 is FQNEAQ (reference sequence). The ends were cut back, 3 bases at V and 5 bases at J, with 8 bases in the middle. CDR3 nucleotide sequence: TGTGCCAGCAGCTTCAGTCTCCACGAGCAGTACTTC. This translates into CASSFSLHEQYF.

The CDR3 DNA sequence: TGTGCCACCAGTGAGGCGGGGAGGCAGGGTGAGCAGTTCTTC. Protein: CATSEAGRQGEQFF. This chain connects TRBV24-1 to TRBJ2-1, with D possibly TRBD2 on 6 matching bases. Germline V lookup: CDR1 KGHDR, CDR2 SFDVKD. The V and J ends lost 4 bases and 9 bases respectively, with 15 bases between them. The CDR3 runs to 14 residues.

J is TRBJ2-3 and V is TRBV13; D is ambiguous. The ends were cut back, 0 bases at V and 2 bases at J, with 9 bases in the middle. Germline V gene data show CDR1 as PRHDT and CDR2 as FYEKMQ (reference sequence). This CDR3 is 15 amino acids long. Here the CDR3 DNA reads TGTGCCAGCAGCTTAGGCGTACTTAACACAGATACGCAGTATTTT. This encodes CASSLGVLNTDTQYF. The full variable domain, its missing parts supplied by reference TRBV13 and TRBJ2-3, is AAGVIQSPRHLIKEKRETATLKCYPIPRHDTVYWYQQGPGQDPQFLISFYEKMQSDKGSIPDRFSAQQFSDYHSELNMSSLELGDSALYFCASSLGVLNTDTQYFGPGTRLTVL.

The rearrangement links TRBV10-3 to TRBJ2-1; 9 bases are shared with TRBD1. Germline values: CDR1 ENHRY, CDR2 SYGVKD. Trimming at V came to 3 bases and at J to 6 bases, leaving 9 bases not matched to a gene. This CDR3 is 16 amino acids long. This CDR3 is CAISDPRTGARNEQFF. The CDR3 DNA is TGTGCCATCAGTGACCCCAGGACAGGGGCGCGCAATGAGCAGTTCTTC.

The V and J genes are TRBV6-2 or TRBV6-3 and TRBJ1-5; D might be TRBD1 (5 bases). CDR3 length equals 17 residues. The germline gives CDR1 MNHEY, CDR2 SVGEGT. Trimming removed 0 bases at V and 1 base at J, with 13 bases between. The CDR3 here is CASSYSEGRVSNQPQHF. The CDR3 DNA follows: TGTGCCAGCAGTTACTCGGAGGGACGGGTAAGCAATCAGCCCCAGCATTTT.

The chain combines TRBV4-2 with TRBJ2-7; 8 bases agree with TRBD2. Per germline, CDR1 LGHNA and CDR2 YNFKEQ. Germline trimming cut 4 bases from V and 1 base from J; bases unmatched to any gene: 9. The CDR3 has 16 residues. This CDR3 reads CASSPRQVAGSYEQYF. CDR3 nucleotides: TGTGCCAGCAGCCCCCGTCAGGTAGCGGGATCCTACGAGCAGTACTTC.

The chain joins TRBV30 to TRBJ1-5, with 8 bases aligning to TRBD1. The germline CDR1 and CDR2 sequences are GTSNPN and SVGIG (reference sequence). CDR3 size: 13 residues. Trimming at V came to 2 bases and at J to 6 bases, leaving 3 bases not matched to a gene. The CDR3: CAWSSGGLQPQHF. In nucleotides, the CDR3 is TGTGCCTGGAGTTCAGGGGGCCTTCAGCCCCAGCATTTT.

The count of this clone is one. The genes are TRBV7-9 and TRBJ1-5; TRBD1 matches 10 bases. The trim removed 5 bases at V and 7 bases at J, leaving 8 bases unmatched. Per the germline V gene, CDR1 is SEHNR and CDR2 is FQNEAQ (reference sequence). The CDR3 spans 15 residues. CDR3 region: CASSLGTGASQPQHF. The CDR3 DNA reads as TGTGCCAGCAGCCTCGGGACAGGGGCTAGCCAGCCCCAGCATTTT.

V usage is TRBV28 and J usage is TRBJ2-7; no definite D call. Trimming shortened V by 4 bases and J by 0 bases, and 13 bases separated the two germline ends. Germline V gene lookup returns CDR1 MDHEN and CDR2 SYDVKM. The CDR3 length is 15 residues. CDR3 amino acids: CASSSRWARSYEQYF. For the CDR3, the DNA is TGTGCCAGCAGTTCCCGATGGGCCCGCTCCTACGAGCAGTACTTC.

The chain carries TRBV29-1 and TRBJ1-1; TRBD1 is a possible D gene (6 bases). This CDR3 has 11 amino acids. The ends were cut back, 8 bases at V and 11 bases at J, with 18 bases in the middle. Germline loops: CDR1 SQVTM, CDR2 ANQGSEA. For the CDR3, the DNA is TGCAGCTTACGGGACATCTCAGAGGCTTTCTTT. It is translated as CSLRDISEAFF.

CDR3 loop: CASGGGGTQPQHF. The CDR3 DNA reads as TGTGCCAGCGGAGGGGGGGGCACTCAGCCCCAGCATTTT. The rearrangement joins TRBV6-5 to TRBJ1-5; tentatively, D is TRBD1 (6 bases). V was shortened by 8 bases and J by 6 bases, with 14 bases between the two germline ends. The CDR3 runs to 13 residues. Per the germline V gene, CDR1 is MNHEY and CDR2 is SVGAGI.

The chain joins TRBV28 to TRBJ1-5; 11 bases line up with TRBD1. The CDR3 runs 14 residues. With 10 bases clipped from V and 8 bases from J, the junction kept 10 bases outside the gene matches. CDR1 MDHEN and CDR2 SYDVKM come from the germline V gene. CDR3 DNA: TGTGCCACCAAAGCCGGGACAGGGGGTAAGCCCCAGCATTTT. Translation gives CATKAGTGGKPQHF.

V and J are TRBV3-1 (or the pseudogene TRBV3-2) and TRBJ2-1; tentatively, D is TRBD2 (6 bases). The germline gives CDR1 LGHDT, CDR2 YNNKEL (reference sequence). V was pared by 3 bases and J by 4 bases, with 10 bases between. This CDR3 comprises 14 residues. DNA of the CDR3: TGTGCCAGCAGCCACCTGGGACTTTACAATGAGCAGTTCTTC. Its protein product is CASSHLGLYNEQFF.

This rearrangement joins TRBV7-9 to TRBJ1-1; D may be TRBD1 (6 bases). The V end was cut by 1 base, the J end by 1 base, with 10 bases between. The CDR3 extends over 15 amino acids. The germline CDR1 and CDR2 sequences are SEHNR and FQNEAQ (reference sequence). DNA of the CDR3: TGTGCCAGCAGCTTAGGCAGGGGTGGGAACACTGAAGCTTTCTTT. Amino acids: CASSLGRGGNTEAFF.

This sequence joins TRBV15 and TRBJ1-1; D remains ambiguous. This CDR3 is built from 15 residues. The V end lost 1 base, the J end lost 8 bases, and 17 bases lay between the germline ends. Germline CDR1 is LNHNV and CDR2 is YYDKDF (reference sequence). The CDR3 region is CATSRVPQGGREAFF. CDR3 sequence (DNA): TGTGCCACCAGCAGAGTCCCTCAAGGAGGCAGGGAAGCTTTCTTT.

In its sample, this clone was seen once. The rearrangement links TRBV7-2 to TRBJ2-7, with 7 bases lining up with TRBD2. The CDR3 has 17 residues. Losses at the gene ends were 0 bases for V and 1 base for J; bases not matched to a gene: 9. The germline gives CDR1 SGHTA, CDR2 FQGNSA. CDR3 sequence: CASSLAVAGDGSYEQYF. In nucleotides, the CDR3 is TGTGCCAGCAGCTTAGCTGTTGCGGGAGATGGATCCTACGAGCAGTACTTC.